The 30 T cell receptor beta chains in this list originate from one sample, sequenced in a study of control samples from healthy donors and cancer patients. Profiled with immunoSEQ multiplex PCR; TCRdb holds only in-frame clones, not every one. The table has about 120,000 clones, 88% seen once. The sequencing sample was made of blood. These receptors originate from a man between 40 and 49 years old in good health.

The chain has TRBV9 and TRBJ2-2; D gene unclear. CDR1 and CDR2 from the germline V gene are SGDLS and YYNGEE. Trimming stripped 4 bases from V and 1 base from J, with 11 bases between. This CDR3 region has 15 residues. CDR3 nucleotide sequence: TGTGCCAGCAGCTCCCGGGCAGGGAACACCGGGGAGCTGTTTTTT. Translated, it gives CASSSRAGNTGELFF.

The chain links TRBV7-9 to TRBJ1-5; D call uncertain. The CDR3 loop spans 15 amino acids. Germline V gene lookup returns CDR1 SEHNR and CDR2 FQNEAQ (reference sequence). V lost 1 base to trimming and J lost 2 bases, with 9 bases between them. CDR3 nucleotides: TGTGCCAGCAGCTTAGGAGGGCCGGGCAATCAGCCCCAGCATTTT. It translates to CASSLGGPGNQPQHF.

The chain joins TRBV5-4 to TRBJ2-3, with 7 bases lining up with TRBD2. In germline, CDR1 is SGHNT, CDR2 YYREEE (reference sequence). The CDR3 sequence is 15 residues long. The V and J ends lost 1 base and 6 bases, in that order; junction bases with no gene match: 8. CDR3 sequence: CASSLLGSGADTQYF. DNA of the CDR3: TGTGCCAGCAGCTTGCTGGGGAGCGGGGCCGATACGCAGTATTTT. The complete variable domain, with remaining parts taken from reference TRBV5-4 and TRBJ2-3, reads ETGVTQSPTHLIKTRGQQVTLRCSSQSGHNTVSWYQQALGQGPQFIFQYYREEENGRGNFPPRFSGLQFPNYSSELNVNALELDDSALYLCASSLLGSGADTQYFGPGTRLTVL.

This chain uses TRBV5-1 with TRBJ1-1, with D possibly TRBD1 on 5 matching bases. The CDR3 length is 14 residues. Per the germline V gene, CDR1 is SGHRS and CDR2 is YFSETQ. V was trimmed by 3 bases and J by 3 bases, leaving 12 bases between them. The chain's CDR3 is CASSSFGGDTEAFF. In nucleotides, the CDR3 is TGCGCCAGCAGCTCCTTCGGGGGGGACACTGAAGCTTTCTTT.

J is TRBJ1-1 and V is TRBV24-1, with D possibly TRBD1 on 5 matching bases. V was clipped by 4 bases and J by 0 bases, with 8 bases between them. In germline, CDR1 is KGHDR, CDR2 SFDVKD. The length of the CDR3 is 14 residues. As DNA, the CDR3 is TGTGCCACCAGTGAAAGGGGTATGAACACTGAAGCTTTCTTT. Its protein is CATSERGMNTEAFF.

This rearrangement joins TRBV5-1 to TRBJ2-5; TRBD2 matches at 9 bases. Germline assignment: CDR1 SGHRS and CDR2 YFSETQ. The CDR3 spans 18 residues. V lost 2 bases to trimming and J lost 2 bases; unmatched junction nucleotides: 13. DNA of the CDR3: TGCGCCAGCAGCTTCCTAGGTCTGTCTAGCGGGGCTCAAGAGACCCAGTACTTC. Its protein is CASSFLGLSSGAQETQYF.

V is TRBV23-1 and J is TRBJ1-6, with 8 bases fitting TRBD1. TRBV23-1 is filed as an ORF, its function uncertain. Trimming at V came to 0 bases and at J to 7 bases, leaving 2 bases not matched to a gene. The CDR3 has 15 amino acids. The CDR3 DNA sequence: TGCGCCAGCAGTCAATCGACAGGGGACAATTCACCCCTCCACTTT. This codes for CASSQSTGDNSPLHF.

The rearrangement links TRBV30 to TRBJ2-4, with 10 bases fitting TRBD1. This CDR3 is 13 amino acids long. CDR1 is GTSNPN and CDR2 is SVGIG in the germline V gene (reference sequence). V dropped 3 bases and J dropped 7; count of bases not matched to a gene: 3. DNA for the CDR3: TGTGCCTGGAGAGGACAGGGGGGGAACATTCAGTACTTC. Its translation is CAWRGQGGNIQYF. Together with reference TRBV30 and TRBJ2-4, the CDR3 gives the full variable domain: SQTIHQWPATLVQPVGSPLSLECTVEGTSNPNLYWYRQAAGRGLQLLFYSVGIGQISSEVPQNLSASRPQDRQFILSSKKLLLSDSGFYLCAWRGQGGNIQYFGAGTRLSVL.

This clone was recorded once. The chain links TRBV5-6 to TRBJ1-2; 7 nucleotides match TRBD1. The CDR3 contains 13 residues. Germline trimming cut 4 bases from V and 8 bases from J; bases unmatched to any gene: 8. The V gene's germline CDR1 is SGHDT and CDR2 YYEEEE. CDR3 region: CASSRGTVLGYTF. CDR3 nucleotides: TGTGCCAGCAGCCGCGGGACAGTTCTGGGCTACACCTTC.

This chain links TRBV7-8 with TRBJ2-2; 11 bases are a match to TRBD2. The germline CDR1 and CDR2 sequences are SGHVS and FQNEAQ. The CDR3 runs to 17 residues. With V trimmed by 5 bases and J by 4 bases, 9 bases remained unmatched. The CDR3 DNA is TGTGCCAGCAGCCATAGCGGGGGGGCCTTGGGCACCGGGGAGCTGTTTTTT. Amino acid sequence: CASSHSGGALGTGELFF.

This rearrangement joins TRBV29-1 to TRBJ1-5, with D uncertain. CDR1 is SQVTM, CDR2 ANQGSEA, per germline. This CDR3 region has 16 residues. V was pared by 7 bases and J by 5 bases, with 24 bases between. CDR3 DNA sequence: TGCAGCGACAGACACGGTCCTGCGAAAGACCATCAGCCCCAGCATTTT. Its translation: CSDRHGPAKDHQPQHF.

This rearrangement joins TRBV20-1 to TRBJ2-7; 7 bases map to TRBD2. The CDR3 is 13 amino acids. The V gene's germline CDR1 is DFQATT and CDR2 SNEGSKA (reference sequence). With V trimmed by 3 bases and J by 2 bases, 4 bases remained unmatched. The CDR3 is CSASGRGTYEQYF. The CDR3 DNA follows: TGCAGTGCTAGTGGGCGGGGGACCTACGAGCAGTACTTC.

This chain joins TRBV18 and TRBJ1-3; no clear D gene. The CDR3 spans 15 residues. Trimming took 0 bases from V and 0 from J, leaving 6 bases between them. Germline V gene lookup returns CDR1 KGHSH and CDR2 LQKENI. CDR3 residues: CASSPPQISGNTIYF. The CDR3 DNA reads as TGTGCCAGCTCACCACCCCAGATCTCTGGAAACACCATATATTTT.

The chain has TRBV24-1 and TRBJ2-2, with 8 nucleotides matching TRBD1. Unmatched junction bases numbered 5, after V lost 3 bases and J lost 3 bases. This CDR3 has 16 residues. Germline CDR1 reads KGHDR; CDR2 reads SFDVKD. CDR3: CATSDPGGSDTGELFF. The CDR3 DNA reads TGTGCCACCAGTGATCCAGGGGGCTCGGACACCGGGGAGCTGTTTTTT.

The V and J genes are TRBV3-1 (or the pseudogene TRBV3-2) and TRBJ1-5; D unclear. V lost 2 bases and J 9 bases, leaving 11 bases between the germline ends. The germline gives CDR1 LGHDT, CDR2 YNNKEL (reference sequence). The CDR3 covers 13 residues. CDR3 nucleotide sequence: TGTGCCAGCAGCCAACCCGCCGGGTGGCCCCAGCATTTT. This gives the protein CASSQPAGWPQHF.

The rearrangement uses TRBV2 and TRBJ1-6, with D unresolved. Trimming took off 2 bases at V and 7 bases at J, with 12 bases between the two ends. The CDR3 has 15 residues. Germline loops: CDR1 SNHLY, CDR2 FYNNEI. The DNA of the CDR3 is TGTGCCAGCAGTGAATTAGGGCAGGCGAATTCACCCCTCCACTTT. Protein: CASSELGQANSPLHF.

The J gene is TRBJ2-2, the V gene TRBV27, with 9 bases that match TRBD1. The germline V gene has CDR1 MNHEY and CDR2 SMNVEV (reference sequence). This CDR3 region has 16 residues. V gave up 6 bases and J gave up 5 bases; unmatched junction bases: 10. CDR3 sequence: CASSQPWDRETGELFF. CDR3 in DNA: TGTGCCAGCAGCCAACCTTGGGACAGGGAAACCGGGGAGCTGTTTTTT.

The genes are TRBV4-1 and TRBJ1-6; 9 bases fit TRBD1. With 4 bases clipped from V and 7 bases from J, the junction kept 5 bases outside the gene matches. There are 15 residues in the CDR3. Germline V gene data show CDR1 as MGHRA and CDR2 as YSYEKL. The CDR3 sequence: CASSRPGQGNSPLHF. The CDR3 DNA follows: TGCGCCAGCAGCCGACCGGGACAGGGAAATTCACCCCTCCACTTT.

The chain carries TRBV24-1 and TRBJ1-1; D possibly corresponds to TRBD1 (6 bases). V was clipped by 3 bases and J by 5 bases, with 18 bases between them. CDR1 and CDR2 (germline): KGHDR, SFDVKD. CDR3 size: 16 residues. The CDR3 sequence: CATSDSGGGQGTEAFF. The CDR3 DNA reads as TGTGCCACCAGTGATAGTGGGGGGGGGCAAGGGACTGAAGCTTTCTTT.

This chain joins TRBV7-2 and TRBJ1-4; no firm D call. The CDR3 loop spans 14 amino acids. Trimming took 3 bases from V and 0 from J, leaving 5 bases between them. The V gene's germline CDR1 is SGHTA and CDR2 FQGNSA. Here the CDR3 DNA reads TGTGCCAGCAGCTTCGAGGCAACTAATGAAAAACTGTTTTTT. Translation gives CASSFEATNEKLFF.

This rearrangement joins TRBV5-6 to TRBJ1-6; possible D gene TRBD1, 6 bases. CDR1 is SGHDT and CDR2 is YYEEEE in the germline V gene. Deletions cut 4 bases from V and 7 bases from J, with 12 bases between. The CDR3 contains 14 residues. CDR3 sequence (DNA): TGTGCCAGCAGCACGACACAGGGAAATTCACCCCTCCACTTT. Translated, it gives CASSTTQGNSPLHF. Supplemented by reference TRBV5-6 and TRBJ1-6, the full variable domain reads DAGVTQSPTHLIKTRGQQVTLRCSPKSGHDTVSWYQQALGQGPQFIFQYYEEEERQRGNFPDRFSGHQFPNYSSELNVNALLLGDSALYLCASSTTQGNSPLHFGNGTRLTVT.

In this sample, this clone turned up once. The chain couples TRBV4-1 to TRBJ2-7, with D maybe TRBD1 (7 bases). Germline V gene lookup returns CDR1 MGHRA and CDR2 YSYEKL. V lost 4 bases to trimming and J lost 2 bases, with 18 bases between them. The CDR3 runs 16 residues. The CDR3 region is CASSRGLTGNTYEQYF. CDR3 sequence (DNA): TGCGCCAGCAGCCGGGGACTGACAGGGAATACCTACGAGCAGTACTTC.

This chain connects TRBV5-5 to TRBJ1-2; D call uncertain. Trimming removed 0 bases at V and 8 bases at J, with 11 bases between. CDR3 length: 13 residues. Germline loops: CDR1 SGHKS, CDR2 YYEKEE (reference sequence). For the CDR3, the DNA is TGTGCCAGCAGCTTGGATGGAGGGCACGGCTACACCTTC. Its protein is CASSLDGGHGYTF.

The sample holds one count of this clone. The gene calls are TRBV7-9 and TRBJ1-3; D may be TRBD1 (6 bases). The CDR3 is 16 amino acids. Germline V gene lookup returns CDR1 SEHNR and CDR2 FQNEAQ (reference sequence). Trimming removed 1 base from V and 4 bases from J, with 14 bases in between. DNA for the CDR3: TGTGCCAGCAGCTTAGATGGCGGGGGCGCCGGAAACACCATATATTTT. This translates into CASSLDGGGAGNTIYF.

This clone has a handful of counts. This chain joins TRBV5-4 and TRBJ2-2; possible D gene TRBD2, 7 bases. Germline lookup yields CDR1 SGHNT and CDR2 YYREEE (reference sequence). V shed 2 bases and J shed 7 bases, with 21 bases lying between them. The CDR3 consists of 17 residues. In nucleotides, the CDR3 is TGTGCCAGCAGCTTCTTTTTCCGGGGGGCCTCGGGCGGGGAGCTGTTTTTT. Translated, it gives CASSFFFRGASGGELFF.

This chain joins TRBV6-2 or TRBV6-3 and TRBJ1-6, with TRBD1 identical over 9 bases. The CDR3 runs to 17 residues. Germline V gene sequence: CDR1 MNHEY, CDR2 SVGEGT. V was clipped by 0 bases and J by 7 bases; unmatched bases: 7. CDR3: CASSYSMFGQGNSPLHF. The CDR3 DNA reads TGTGCCAGCAGTTACTCGATGTTTGGACAGGGGAATTCACCCCTCCACTTT.

V gene TRBV7-3 combines with J gene TRBJ1-6; D may be TRBD1 (5 bases). V lost 5 bases and J lost 8, with 16 bases in between. Per germline, CDR1 SGHTA and CDR2 FQGTGA. CDR3 length equals 15 residues. CDR3 coding DNA: TGTGCCAGCAGCCCCTATTCGGGGGGTGATTCACCCCTCCACTTT. It codes for CASSPYSGGDSPLHF.

The genes are TRBV6-5 and TRBJ2-1; D is perhaps TRBD1 (5 bases). This CDR3 contains 15 residues. The V end was cut by 0 bases, the J end by 8 bases, with 14 bases between. Germline loops: CDR1 MNHEY, CDR2 SVGAGI. DNA for the CDR3: TGTGCCAGCAGTTACTCTACTCAGGGTGGAGATGAGCAGTTCTTC. It specifies CASSYSTQGGDEQFF.

The chain is built from TRBV2 and TRBJ2-7; no clear D gene. The CDR3 sequence is 13 residues long. Germline lookup yields CDR1 SNHLY and CDR2 FYNNEI. V gave up 2 bases and J gave up 2 bases, with 7 bases separating them. CDR3: CASSEYTTYEQYF. For the CDR3, the DNA is TGTGCCAGCAGTGAATACACCACCTACGAGCAGTACTTC.

The table lists this clone with a count of one. Here the CDR3 DNA reads TGTGCCAGCAGCTCGGCGACAGGGGCCAAAAACATTCAGTACTTC. Protein: CASSSATGAKNIQYF. This chain links TRBV5-4 with TRBJ2-4, with 7 bases fitting TRBD1. The ends lost 3 bases at V and 1 base at J; junction bases unmatched: 4. The CDR3 spans 15 residues. The germline V gene has CDR1 SGHNT and CDR2 YYREEE (reference sequence).